Detailed here is one T cell receptor beta chain. Its antigen is still unknown. Profiling relied on immunoSEQ multiplex PCR, and the TCRdb table lists in-frame clones only, not all of them. The repertoire consists of roughly 89,000 clones, with 85% to 90% occurring once and the leading ten covering more than 4.5%. The sample originates from a study of T cell responses to AZD1222 COVID-19 vaccine. Broader study findings: Rises in breadth and depth of Spike-specific TCRs came after two AZD1222 doses. Donors were chiefly white British, with a greater number of females, and clonal diversity was perhaps underestimated. Only five to seven individuals given AZD1222 were seropositive at baseline. Sampling that yielded the repertoires occurred only after the peak T cell response.

Germline CDR1 is SGDLS and CDR2 is YYNGEE. The V and J ends lost 3 bases and 0 bases respectively, with 10 bases between them. This CDR3 contains 15 residues. V is TRBV9 and J is TRBJ2-1, with D maybe TRBD1 (6 bases). Here the sequenced sample was peripheral blood, taken on day 0 of MenACWY control vaccination. This receptor was taken from an adult in good health. This CDR3 reads CASSESGDSYNEQFF. The CDR3 DNA follows: TGTGCCAGCAGCGAGTCAGGGGACTCCTACAATGAGCAGTTCTTC. Full variable domain (outside the CDR3, taken from reference TRBV9 and TRBJ2-1): DSGVTQTPKHLITATGQRVTLRCSPRSGDLSVYWYQQSLDQGLQFLIQYYNGEERAKGNILERFSAQQFPDLHSELNLSSLELGDSALYFCASSESGDSYNEQFFGPGTRLTVL.